What follows are 11 T cell receptor beta chains derived from one specimen sequenced in a study of Graves' ophthalmopathy and Graves' hyperthyroidism. TCR beta CDR3 amplification used RNA transcripts. The workflow started with a first-round RT-PCR run with HTBI primers and then moved on to a second-round multiplex PCR. TCRdb called the multiplex PCR reads again in MiXCR, with one record for every CDR3 protein. Of 350,000 to 400,000 distinct CDR3 sequences in the sample, approximately 16% were seen once. Sample: peripheral blood. The receptors were gathered from a woman younger than 30 with Graves' ophthalmopathy.

This clonotype has a count of ten or more. The chain uses TRBV11-2 and TRBJ2-3; D possibly corresponds to TRBD1 (6 bases). V lost 7 bases and J lost 6, with 20 bases in between. From germline, CDR1 is SGHAT and CDR2 FQNNGV. The CDR3 sequence is 15 residues long. The CDR3 here is CASTEYQGSRDTQYF. The CDR3 nucleotides read TGTGCCAGCACCGAATACCAGGGGTCGCGGGATACGCAGTATTTT.

The chain has TRBV2 and TRBJ1-5; 9 nucleotides agree with TRBD1. Germline CDR1 is SNHLY and CDR2 is FYNNEI. The J segment lost 0 bases and the V segment lost 0 bases, leaving 12 bases of the junction unmatched. The CDR3 runs 20 residues. The CDR3 DNA is TGTGCCAGCAGTGAAGCGCTGGACAGGGGAGGGAATTATAGCAATCAGCCCCAGCATTTT. It encodes CASSEALDRGGNYSNQPQHF. Together with reference TRBV2 and TRBJ1-5, the CDR3 gives the full variable domain: EPEVTQTPSHQVTQMGQEVILRCVPISNHLYFYWYRQILGQKVEFLVSFYNNEISEKSEIFDDQFSVERPDGSNFTLKIRSTKLEDSAMYFCASSEALDRGGNYSNQPQHFGDGTRLSIL.

The chain recombines TRBV6-1 with TRBJ2-2; D possibly matches TRBD1 or TRBD2 (5 bases each). In germline, CDR1 is MNHNS, CDR2 SASEGT. Trimming cost V 4 bases and J 5 bases, with 17 bases left between them. The CDR3 spans 16 residues. Here the CDR3 reads CASSGGSGLWTGELFF. The DNA of the CDR3 is TGTGCCAGCAGTGGGGGGAGTGGGTTGTGGACCGGGGAGCTGTTTTTT.

This clonotype was counted ten times or more. The chain is built from TRBV20-1 and TRBJ2-5; the match to TRBD2 covers 13 bases. This CDR3 has 15 residues. V lost 3 bases to trimming and J lost 5 bases; unmatched junction nucleotides: 6. In germline, CDR1 is DFQATT, CDR2 SNEGSKA (reference sequence). DNA of the CDR3: TGCAGTGCTAGCACTAGCGGGAGGGCGGGGGAGACCCAGTACTTC. Its translation is CSASTSGRAGETQYF.

Many counts were recorded for this clonotype. J is TRBJ2-5 and V is TRBV7-4; 11 bases fit TRBD2. Germline-derived CDR1 and CDR2 are SGHVT and SQSDAQ. With V trimmed by 5 bases and J by 4 bases, 9 bases remained unmatched. The CDR3 is 16 amino acids. For the CDR3, the DNA is TGTGCCAGCAGCCCCCCCTCGGGACTAGCGGCAGAGACCCAGTACTTC. This codes for CASSPPSGLAAETQYF.

Ten or more counts support this clonotype. V gene TRBV7-3 combines with J gene TRBJ2-2; D call uncertain. V was clipped by 1 base and J by 6 bases, with 6 bases between them. CDR3 length equals 13 residues. Germline V gene lookup returns CDR1 SGHTA and CDR2 FQGTGA. In DNA form, the CDR3 reads TGTGCCAGCAGCTTAATCTTTGCCGGGGAGCTGTTTTTT. Its translation: CASSLIFAGELFF. Combining the CDR3 with reference TRBV7-3 and TRBJ2-2 gives the whole variable domain GAGVSQTPSNKVTEKGKYVELRCDPISGHTALYWYRQSLGQGPEFLIYFQGTGAADDSGLPNDRFFAVRPEGSVSTLKIQRTERGDSAVYLCASSLIFAGELFFGEGSRLTVL.

This clonotype was picked up a small number of times. V usage is TRBV5-5 and J usage is TRBJ1-1, with 8 bases that match TRBD1. The CDR3 runs 15 residues. J gave up 1 base and V 4 bases, and 6 bases lay outside the gene matches. Per the germline V gene, CDR1 is SGHKS and CDR2 is YYEKEE (reference sequence). The CDR3 nucleotides are TGTGCCAGCAGCCGATCTGGGACAGGGAACACTGAAGCTTTCTTT. It codes for CASSRSGTGNTEAFF.

This clonotype was found many times. The chain links TRBV27 to TRBJ1-5, with D unresolved. V was cut by 8 bases and J by 5 bases, with 4 bases left in between. Germline CDR1 MNHEY, CDR2 SMNVEV (reference sequence). This CDR3 is built from 10 residues. The chain's CDR3 is CASGYQPQHF. The DNA for the CDR3 is TGTGCCAGCGGATATCAGCCCCAGCATTTT.

J is TRBJ1-1 and V is TRBV12-3 or TRBV12-4; a possible D gene is TRBD1 (5 bases). The CDR3 loop spans 14 amino acids. V was clipped by 5 bases and J by 8 bases, with 18 bases between them. The CDR3 sequence: CASSPPLGASEAFF. The CDR3, as DNA: TGTGCCAGCAGTCCCCCCCTTGGGGCATCGGAAGCTTTCTTT.

This clonotype has a count of ten or more. V and J are TRBV5-1 and TRBJ2-7; D gene uncertain. This CDR3 has 17 residues. The V and J ends lost 0 bases and 2 bases respectively, with 18 bases between them. Germline lookup yields CDR1 SGHRS and CDR2 YFSETQ. CDR3 sequence: CASSLATITAVAYEQYF. Here the CDR3 DNA reads TGCGCCAGCAGCTTGGCCACGATAACAGCCGTTGCCTACGAGCAGTACTTC.

Ten or more counts support this clonotype. V gene TRBV10-3 combines with J gene TRBJ1-6; 8 bases match TRBD1. With V trimmed by 6 bases and J by 2 bases, 3 bases remained unmatched. Germline values: CDR1 ENHRY, CDR2 SYGVKD. The CDR3 loop spans 15 amino acids. CDR3: CAIREDRAYNSPLHF. CDR3 in DNA: TGTGCCATCAGGGAGGACAGGGCCTATAATTCACCCCTCCACTTT.